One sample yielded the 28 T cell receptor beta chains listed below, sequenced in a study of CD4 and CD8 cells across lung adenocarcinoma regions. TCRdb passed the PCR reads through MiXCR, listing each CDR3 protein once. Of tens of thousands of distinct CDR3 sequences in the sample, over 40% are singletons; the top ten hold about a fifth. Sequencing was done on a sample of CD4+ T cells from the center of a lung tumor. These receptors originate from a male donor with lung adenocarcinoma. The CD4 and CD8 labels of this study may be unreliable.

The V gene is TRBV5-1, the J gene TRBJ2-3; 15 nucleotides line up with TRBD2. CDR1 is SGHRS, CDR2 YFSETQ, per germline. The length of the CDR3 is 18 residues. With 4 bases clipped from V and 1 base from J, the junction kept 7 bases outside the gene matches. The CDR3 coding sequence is TGCGCCAGCAGCCGAGGACTAGCGGGAGGGCCTCGCACAGATACGCAGTATTTT. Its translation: CASSRGLAGGPRTDTQYF.

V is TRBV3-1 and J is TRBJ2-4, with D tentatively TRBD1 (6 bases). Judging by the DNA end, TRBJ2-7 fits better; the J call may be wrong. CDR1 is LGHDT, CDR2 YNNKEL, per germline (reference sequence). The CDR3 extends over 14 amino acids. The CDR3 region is CASSQATGSYEQYF. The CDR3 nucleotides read TGTGCCAGCAGCCAAGCTACAGGGTCCTACGAGCAGTACTTC.

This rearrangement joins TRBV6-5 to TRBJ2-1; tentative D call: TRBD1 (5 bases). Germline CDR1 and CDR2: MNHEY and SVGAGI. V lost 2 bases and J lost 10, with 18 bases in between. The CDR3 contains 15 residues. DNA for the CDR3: TGTGCCAGCAGTTACGGGTGGCAGGGCTACTACGAGCAGTTCTTC. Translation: CASSYGWQGYYEQFF.

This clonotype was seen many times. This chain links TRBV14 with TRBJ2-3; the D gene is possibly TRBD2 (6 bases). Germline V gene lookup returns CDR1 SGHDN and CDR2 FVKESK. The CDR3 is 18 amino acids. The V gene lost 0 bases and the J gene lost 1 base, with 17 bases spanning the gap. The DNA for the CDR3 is TGTGCCAGCAGCCAAGATGGGGCTTGGGGGACTGGCACAGATACGCAGTATTTT. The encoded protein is CASSQDGAWGTGTDTQYF.

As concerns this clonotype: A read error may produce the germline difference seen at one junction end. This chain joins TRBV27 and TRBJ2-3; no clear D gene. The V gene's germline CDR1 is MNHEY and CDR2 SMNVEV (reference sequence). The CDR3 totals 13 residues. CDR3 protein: CASSLSAKNTQYF. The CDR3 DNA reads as TGTGCCAGCAGTTTGAGCGCCAAAAATACTCAGTATTTT.

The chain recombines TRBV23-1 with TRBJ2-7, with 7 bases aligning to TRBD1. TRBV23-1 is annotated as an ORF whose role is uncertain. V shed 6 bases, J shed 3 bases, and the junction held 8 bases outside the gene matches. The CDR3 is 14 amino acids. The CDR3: CASSLGTAYYEQYF. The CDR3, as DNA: TGCGCCAGCAGCCTTGGGACAGCATACTACGAGCAGTACTTC.

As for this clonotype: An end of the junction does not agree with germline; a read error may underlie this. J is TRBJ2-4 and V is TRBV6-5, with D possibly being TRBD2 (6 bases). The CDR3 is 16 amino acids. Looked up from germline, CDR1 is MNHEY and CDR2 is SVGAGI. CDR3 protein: CASSLLGGGPKNMQYF. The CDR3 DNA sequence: TGTGCCAGCAGCTTACTGGGGGGAGGTCCAAAAAACATGCAGTATTTC.

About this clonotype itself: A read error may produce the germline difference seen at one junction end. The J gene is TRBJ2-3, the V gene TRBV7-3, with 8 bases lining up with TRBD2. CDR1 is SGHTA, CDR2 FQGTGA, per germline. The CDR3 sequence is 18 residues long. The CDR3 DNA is TGTGCCAGCAGCTTAAAGGATCCGGGGGGGGGTGGCAAAGATACGCAGTATTTC. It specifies CASSLKDPGGGGKDTQYF.

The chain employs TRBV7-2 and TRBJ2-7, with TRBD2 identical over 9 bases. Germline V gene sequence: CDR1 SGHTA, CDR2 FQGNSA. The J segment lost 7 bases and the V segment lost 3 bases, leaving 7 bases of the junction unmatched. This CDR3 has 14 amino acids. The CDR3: CASSFDSGRGEQYF. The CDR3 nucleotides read TGTGCCAGCAGCTTTGATAGCGGGAGAGGTGAGCAGTACTTC.

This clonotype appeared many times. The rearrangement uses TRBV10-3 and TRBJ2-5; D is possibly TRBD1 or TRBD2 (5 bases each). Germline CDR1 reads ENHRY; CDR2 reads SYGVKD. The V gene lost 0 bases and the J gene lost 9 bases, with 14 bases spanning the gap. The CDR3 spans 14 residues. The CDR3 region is CAISESIRDGAQYF. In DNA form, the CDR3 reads TGTGCCATCAGTGAGTCGATCAGGGACGGGGCCCAGTACTTC.

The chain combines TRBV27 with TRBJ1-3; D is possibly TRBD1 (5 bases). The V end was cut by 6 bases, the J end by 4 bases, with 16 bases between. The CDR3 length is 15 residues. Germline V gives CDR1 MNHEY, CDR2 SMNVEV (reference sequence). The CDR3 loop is CASRSGGSIGNTIYF. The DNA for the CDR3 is TGTGCCAGCAGGTCGGGGGGTTCAATCGGAAACACCATATATTTT.

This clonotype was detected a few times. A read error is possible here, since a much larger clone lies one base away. The CDR3 region is CAIRGQGDNEQYF. CDR3 coding DNA: TGTGCCATCAGGGGACAGGGAGACAATGAGCAGTACTTC. The chain recombines TRBV10-3 with TRBJ2-4; 9 positions agree with TRBD1. Germline CDR1 and CDR2: ENHRY and SYGVKD. The CDR3 length is 13 residues. The J segment lost 13 bases and the V segment lost 6 bases, leaving 10 bases of the junction unmatched.

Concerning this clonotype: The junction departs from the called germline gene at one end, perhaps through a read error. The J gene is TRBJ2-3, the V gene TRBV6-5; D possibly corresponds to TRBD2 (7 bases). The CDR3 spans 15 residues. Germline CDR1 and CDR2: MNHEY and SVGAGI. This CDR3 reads CASSHREGATNMQYF. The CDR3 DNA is TGTGCCAGCAGTCACAGGGAGGGAGCCACAAATATGCAGTATTTC.

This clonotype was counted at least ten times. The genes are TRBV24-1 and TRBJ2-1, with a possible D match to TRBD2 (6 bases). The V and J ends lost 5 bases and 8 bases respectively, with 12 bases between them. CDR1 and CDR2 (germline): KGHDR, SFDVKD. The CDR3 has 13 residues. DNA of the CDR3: TGTGCCACCAGTGTGTCGAGCGGGTATGAGCAGTTCTTC. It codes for CATSVSSGYEQFF.

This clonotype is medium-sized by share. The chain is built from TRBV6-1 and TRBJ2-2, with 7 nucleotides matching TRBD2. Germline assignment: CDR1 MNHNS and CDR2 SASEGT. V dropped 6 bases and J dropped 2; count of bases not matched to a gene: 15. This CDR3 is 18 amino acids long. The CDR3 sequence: CASRRPFSGGSNTGELFF. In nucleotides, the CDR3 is TGTGCCAGCAGACGACCCTTCTCTGGCGGGAGTAACACCGGGGAGCTGTTTTTT.

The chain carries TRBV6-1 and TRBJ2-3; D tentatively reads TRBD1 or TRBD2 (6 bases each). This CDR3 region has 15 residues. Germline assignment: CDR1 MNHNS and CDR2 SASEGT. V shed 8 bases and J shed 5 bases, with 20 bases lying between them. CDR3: CASGLGGGHQDTQYF. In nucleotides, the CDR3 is TGTGCCAGCGGGCTCGGGGGCGGGCACCAAGATACGCAGTATTTT.

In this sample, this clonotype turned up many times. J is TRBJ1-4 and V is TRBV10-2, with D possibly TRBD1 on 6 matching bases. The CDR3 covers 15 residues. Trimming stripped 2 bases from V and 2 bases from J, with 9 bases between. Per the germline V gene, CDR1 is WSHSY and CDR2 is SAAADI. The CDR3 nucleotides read TGCGCCAGCAGTGAGACAGGGAGCACTAATGAAAAACTGTTTTTT. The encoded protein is CASSETGSTNEKLFF.

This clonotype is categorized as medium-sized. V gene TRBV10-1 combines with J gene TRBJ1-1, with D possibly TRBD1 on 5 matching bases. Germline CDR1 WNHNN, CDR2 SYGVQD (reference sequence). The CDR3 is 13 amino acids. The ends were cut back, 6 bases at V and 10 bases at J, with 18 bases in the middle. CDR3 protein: CASSTAGGNRAFF. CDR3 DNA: TGCGCCAGCAGCACTGCGGGGGGGAATAGAGCTTTCTTT.

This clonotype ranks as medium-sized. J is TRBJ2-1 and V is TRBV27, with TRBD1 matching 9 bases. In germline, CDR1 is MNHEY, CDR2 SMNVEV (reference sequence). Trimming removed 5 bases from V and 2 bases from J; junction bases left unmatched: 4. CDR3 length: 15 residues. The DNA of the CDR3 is TGTGCCAGCAGTCTAAGGACAGGGGCCTACAATGAGCAGTTCTTC. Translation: CASSLRTGAYNEQFF.

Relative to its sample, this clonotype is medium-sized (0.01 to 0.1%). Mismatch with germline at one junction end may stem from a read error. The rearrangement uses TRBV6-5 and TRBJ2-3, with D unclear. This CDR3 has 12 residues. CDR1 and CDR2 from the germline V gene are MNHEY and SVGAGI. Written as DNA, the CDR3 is TGTGCCAGCAGACCCGATTCCTCCCCAGCCCACTTT. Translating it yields CASRPDSSPAHF.

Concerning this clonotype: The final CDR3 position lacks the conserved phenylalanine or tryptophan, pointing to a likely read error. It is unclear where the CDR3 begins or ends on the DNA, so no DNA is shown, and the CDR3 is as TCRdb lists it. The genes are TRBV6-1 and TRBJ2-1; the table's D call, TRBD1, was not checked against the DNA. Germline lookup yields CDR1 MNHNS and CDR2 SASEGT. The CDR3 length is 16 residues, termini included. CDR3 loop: CASRTRVGNSPLHFGN.

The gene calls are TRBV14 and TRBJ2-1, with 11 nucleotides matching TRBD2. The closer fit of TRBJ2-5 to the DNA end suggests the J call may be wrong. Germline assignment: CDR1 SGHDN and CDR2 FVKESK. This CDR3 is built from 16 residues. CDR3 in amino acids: CASSHLAGGPSETQYF. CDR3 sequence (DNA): TGTGCCAGCAGCCATTTAGCGGGAGGGCCTTCCGAGACCCAGTACTTC.

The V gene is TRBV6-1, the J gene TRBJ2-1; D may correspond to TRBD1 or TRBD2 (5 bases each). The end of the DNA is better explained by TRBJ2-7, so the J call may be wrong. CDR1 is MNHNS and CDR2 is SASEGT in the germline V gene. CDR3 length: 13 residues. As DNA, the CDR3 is TGTGCCAGCAGGGCAGGGACCACAGATAAGCAGTACTTC. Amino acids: CASRAGTTDKQYF.

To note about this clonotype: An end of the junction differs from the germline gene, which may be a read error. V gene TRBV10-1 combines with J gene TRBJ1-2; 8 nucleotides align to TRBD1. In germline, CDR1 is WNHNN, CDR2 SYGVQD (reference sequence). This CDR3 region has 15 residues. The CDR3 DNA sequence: TGCGCCAGCAGTGACCCGGACAGGGCGGACTATGACTACACCTTT. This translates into CASSDPDRADYDYTF.

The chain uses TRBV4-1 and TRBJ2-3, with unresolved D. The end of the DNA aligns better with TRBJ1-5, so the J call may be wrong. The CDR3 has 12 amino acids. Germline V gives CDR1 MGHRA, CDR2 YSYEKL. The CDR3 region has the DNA TGCGCCAGCAGCCAGATTACGGATACGCAGCATTTT. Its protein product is CASSQITDTQHF.

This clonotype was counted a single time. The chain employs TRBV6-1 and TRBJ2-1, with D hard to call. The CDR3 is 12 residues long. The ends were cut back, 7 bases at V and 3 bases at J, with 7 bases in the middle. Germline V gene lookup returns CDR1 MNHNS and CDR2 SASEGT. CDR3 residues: CASTGYYNEQFF. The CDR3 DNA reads TGTGCCAGCACCGGGTACTACAATGAGCAGTTCTTC.

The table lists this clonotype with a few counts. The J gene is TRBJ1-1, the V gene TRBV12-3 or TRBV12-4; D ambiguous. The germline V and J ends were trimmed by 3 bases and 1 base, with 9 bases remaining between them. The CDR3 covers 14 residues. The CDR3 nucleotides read TGTGCCAGCAGTTTCTGGGCAGAGAACACTGAAGCTTTCTTT. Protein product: CASSFWAENTEAFF.

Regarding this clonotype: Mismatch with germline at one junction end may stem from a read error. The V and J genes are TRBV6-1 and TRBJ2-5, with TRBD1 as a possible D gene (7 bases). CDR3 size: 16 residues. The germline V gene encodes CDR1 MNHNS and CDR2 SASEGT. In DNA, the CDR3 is TGTGCCAGCAGGGGGCAGGGGGGCAGGAACAAAGAGACGCAGTACTTC. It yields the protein CASRGQGGRNKETQYF.